This TCR beta chain is from a study of blood T cell repertoires in COVID-19. Study-wide context: The United States, Italy and Spain supplied acute and convalescent COVID-19 samples. PBMCs, B-cell-depleted T cells, or T cells provided the cDNA or gDNA that made up the material.

In the authors' methods: It was from reference gene primer amplification that nucleated cell counts were estimated. Generated by immunoSEQ multiplex PCR, the TCRdb table keeps only in-frame clones and is missing some. The D gene and trimming were derived from the DNA, and the V and J assignments and clone size from that table. The table shows a few hundred thousand clones, with 70% to 90% occurring only once. Germline CDR1 MNHEY, CDR2 SMNVEV (reference sequence). V trimming: 5 bases; J trimming: 6 bases; junction bases outside the gene matches: 11. The CDR3 contains 15 residues. This TCR derives from a man aged 30-40 years with active or convalescent COVID-19. V and J are TRBV27 and TRBJ1-2; 8 nucleotides align to TRBD1. The sequenced sample was peripheral blood. In DNA, the CDR3 is TGTGCCAGCAGTCCCCGCGACAGGGGAACTAATGGCTACACCTTC. Translated: CASSPRDRGTNGYTF.